A selection of T cell receptor beta chains follows, all from one sample in a study of blood T cells in healthy people across ages. TCRdb used MiXCR to reprocess the 5' RACE reads, holding one entry per CDR3 protein. The profile shows 700,000 to 1,000,000 distinct CDR3 sequences, around 42% of them singletons. The sequenced material came from blood. These TCRs come from a man in his sixties in good health. CDR3s include the opening cysteine and the closing phenylalanine or tryptophan. D genes are given only for firm matches. Only part of the rows carry a size: once, few, many, or a class if the clone is expanded.

j_call	d_call	clone_size	v_call	cdr3_nt	cdr3_aa
TRBJ2-4	TRBD2	few	TRBV14	TGTGCCAGCAGCCGGGGCGGGGGAAACATTCAGTACTTC	CASSRGGGNIQYF
TRBJ2-2	-	-	TRBV5-1	TGCGCCAGCAGCCCGACAGGGAGGGGGACCGGGGAGCTGTTTTTT	CASSPTGRGTGELFF
TRBJ2-1	TRBD1	-	TRBV11-1	TGTGCCAGCAGCTTACCGACAGGGAAGTCCTACGAGCAGTTCTTC	CASSLPTGKSYEQFF
TRBJ2-7	-	-	TRBV28	TGTGCCAGCAGTCCGGGGGTAGGACGATCCACCTACGAGCAGTACTTC	CASSPGVGRSTYEQYF
TRBJ2-7	-	-	TRBV20-1	TGCAGTGCTAGGGACACCTACTACGAGCAGTACTTC	CSARDTYYEQYF
TRBJ2-3	-	-	TRBV24-1	TGTGCCACCAGTGAGGGAGGAAACGCAGATACGCAGTATTTT	CATSEGGNADTQYF
TRBJ2-5	TRBD2	few	TRBV5-6	TGTGCCAGCAGCTACGCACTAGCGGGGGCGTGGAATGAGCAGTACTTC	CASSYALAGAWNEQYF
TRBJ2-5	-	-	TRBV5-1	TGCGCCAGCAGCTTGTCTGGGACAAGTTTAGATACGCAGTATTTC	CASSLSGTSLDTQYF
TRBJ2-1	TRBD2	-	TRBV19	TGTGCCAGTAGTAAACTAGCGGGGGGCGGGTTGTTGCAGTTCTTC	CASSKLAGGGLLQFF
TRBJ1-2	-	-	TRBV29-1	TGCAGCGTTTCAATCGGAGGCTATGGCTACACCTTC	CSVSIGGYGYTF
TRBJ2-4	-	-	TRBV7-9	TGTGCCAGCAGCTTTTCGGACGGCAAAAAGTACTTC	CASSFSDGKKYF
TRBJ2-3	TRBD2	few	TRBV24-1	TGTGCCACCAGTGGCGGGGGACCGAGCACAGATACGCAGTATTTT	CATSGGGPSTDTQYF
TRBJ2-7	-	few	TRBV29-1	TGCAGCGCGACCGGGACCGTCGGCAATGAGCAGTACTTC	CSATGTVGNEQYF
TRBJ1-1	-	few	TRBV6-5	TGTGCCAGCAGTTACAACACGGGGACTGAAGCTTTCTTT	CASSYNTGTEAFF
TRBJ1-1	TRBD1	-	TRBV2	TGTGCCAATCAAACCGGGACAGGGCGGAACACTGAAGCTTTCTTT	CANQTGTGRNTEAFF
TRBJ2-4	-	-	TRBV20-1	TGCAGTGCTGGGGGGGCTCGAGCCAAAAACATTCAGTACTTC	CSAGGARAKNIQYF
TRBJ2-1	-	few	TRBV7-2	TGTGCCAGCAGCCAGGCTGGGGAGACCCAGTTCTTC	CASSQAGETQFF
TRBJ2-5	TRBD2	-	TRBV7-9	TGTGCTAGCAGCCGGGGGACCGGGACTAGCGGAGAAGAGACCCAGTACTTC	CASSRGTGTSGEETQYF
TRBJ2-1	-	few	TRBV7-2	TGTGCCAGCAGCTTACTGGGACCCACCCCGTTCTTC	CASSLLGPTPFF
TRBJ2-1	TRBD2	-	TRBV5-1	TGCGCCAGCAGCTTGGCAGGGACTAGTTCTTTTGAGCAGTTCTTC	CASSLAGTSSFEQFF
TRBJ2-7	-	-	TRBV18	TGTGCCAGCTCACAGACAGATTCCTACGAGCAGTACTTC	CASSQTDSYEQYF
TRBJ1-1	-	few	TRBV5-1	TGCGCCAGCAGCGTCAGTATAAACACTGAAGCTTTCTTT	CASSVSINTEAFF